The text below deals with one TCR beta chain. Its antigen is unidentified. The CDR3 runs to 12 residues. V dropped 7 bases and J dropped 2; count of bases not matched to a gene: 1. Germline V gene data show CDR1 as MNHEY and CDR2 as SVGAGI. These data come from a study of shared clonotypes between healthy human individuals. The study's findings and limits: Around 5% of naive CD4 clonotypes were common to a few donors.

Clones were sequenced by immunoSEQ multiplex PCR, and TCRdb holds only the in-frame ones, with some missing. Of about 1.5 million clones listed, nearly 99% are singletons. The sample taken for sequencing was naive CD4+ T cells sorted from blood. Subset in this sample: CD45RA+ positively selected. This sequence originates from a man aged 30 to 45 in good health. The chain recombines TRBV6-5 with TRBJ1-2; 7 bases align to TRBD1. CDR3 sequence reads: CASKGQNYGYTF. The CDR3 nucleotides read TGTGCCAGCAAGGGACAGAACTATGGCTACACCTTC.